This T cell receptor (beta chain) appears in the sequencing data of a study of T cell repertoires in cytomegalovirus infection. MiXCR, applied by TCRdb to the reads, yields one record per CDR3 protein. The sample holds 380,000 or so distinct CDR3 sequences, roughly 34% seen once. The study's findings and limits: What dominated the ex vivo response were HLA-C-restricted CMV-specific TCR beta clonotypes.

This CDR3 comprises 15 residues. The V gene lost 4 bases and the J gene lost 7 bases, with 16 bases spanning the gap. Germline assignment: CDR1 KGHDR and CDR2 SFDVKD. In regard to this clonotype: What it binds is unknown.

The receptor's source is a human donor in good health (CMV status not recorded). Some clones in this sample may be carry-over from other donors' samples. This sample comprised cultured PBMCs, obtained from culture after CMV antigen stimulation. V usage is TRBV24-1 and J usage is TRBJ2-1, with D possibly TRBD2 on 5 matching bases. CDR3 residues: CATSDPGLSFNEQFF. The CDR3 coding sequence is TGTGCCACCAGTGACCCAGGACTGTCCTTTAATGAGCAGTTCTTC.